Listed below are T cell receptor beta chains from one sample, sequenced in a study of breast tumors, draining lymph nodes, adjacent tissues. TCRdb re-called the multiplex PCR reads with MiXCR, one entry per CDR3 protein. The sample carries nearly 200,000 distinct CDR3 sequences, 25% to 40% recorded once. Sequencing used axillary lymph node tissue. All receptors come from a female donor with breast cancer. Some clones in this sample may be carry-over from other donors' samples. Both conserved end residues are trimmed from each CDR3.

v_gene	j_gene	CDR3aa
TRBV2	TRBJ1-5	ASSIGHNQPQH
TRBV20-1	TRBJ2-5	SASLVQETQY
TRBV12-3/TRBV12-4	TRBJ2-3	ASSSWGQVADTQY
TRBV6-5	TRBJ2-3	ASTSTGGGAQY
TRBV2	TRBJ1-6	ASSEVGGTASPLH
TRBV20-1	TRBJ2-7	SARDSRSDSEQY
TRBV5-1	TRBJ2-1	ASSPGTSGSPYNEQF
TRBV3-1	TRBJ2-2	ASSQDFTGELF
TRBV30	TRBJ1-6	AWDSNSPLH
TRBV5-1	TRBJ2-7	ASSLNAGTGDVEQY
TRBV7-9	TRBJ2-7	ASSLASSAGSGYEQY
TRBV7-6	TRBJ2-6	ARGSGANVLT
TRBV10-3	TRBJ2-5	AISPGLAGETQY
TRBV7-9	TRBJ2-3	ASSQDRGGGNTQY
TRBV10-2	TRBJ2-3	ATNSDSDTQY
TRBV2	TRBJ2-7	ASSEEQFYEQY
TRBV7-9	TRBJ2-3	ASSLPGAGVRNTQY
TRBV10-3	TRBJ2-7	AARALGEVEQY
TRBV24-1	TRBJ2-5	ATSDIDGGEKETQY
TRBV20-1	TRBJ2-5	SARTTGRQETQY
TRBV29-1	TRBJ2-7	SVETTGQQY
TRBV5-8	TRBJ2-2	ASSLGLALNTGELF
TRBV11-2	TRBJ2-4	ASSLVGGLAKNIRY
TRBV9	TRBJ2-6	ASSPRGGDREFAGANVLT
TRBV12-3/TRBV12-4	TRBJ1-4	ASSPSIVNEKLF
TRBV6-5	TRBJ1-5	ASTRTRSNQPQH
TRBV20-1	TRBJ2-5	SAGLWETQY
TRBV7-9	TRBJ2-1	ASKVAGVANEQF
TRBV6-2/TRBV6-3	TRBJ1-2	ASTRTGDNYGYT
TRBV5-1	TRBJ1-1	ASSLPGQVINTEAF
TRBV7-6	TRBJ2-3	ASSLAEATDTQY
TRBV7-8	TRBJ2-7	ASSWAEVREQY
TRBV7-2	TRBJ2-5	ASSLELAGEGETQY
TRBV20-1	TRBJ1-3	SGAPLPGQGSGNTIY
TRBV3-1	TRBJ2-3	ASSQGWGAGAVTDTQY
TRBV18	TRBJ2-2	ASSPDRAGTGELF
TRBV4-3	TRBJ2-3	ASSQRWVGGSASGGFTDTQY
TRBV25-1	TRBJ2-5	ASSQQGSRGLAGDNQETQY
TRBV4-2	TRBJ2-7	ASSVPGSGVTCEQY
TRBV6-4	TRBJ1-1	ASSKGGQSTEAF
TRBV2	TRBJ2-1	ASSEEMDGEQF
TRBV7-8	TRBJ2-3	ASSLQSGRGRADTQY
TRBV20-1	TRBJ2-4	SARTAGGEAKNIQY
TRBV14	TRBJ2-7	ASSQAQGGYEQY
TRBV5-1	TRBJ2-5	ASSPGGPGQTQY
TRBV2	TRBJ1-4	ASSENLLNEKLF
TRBV2	TRBJ1-2	ASSARTGILYGYT
TRBV7-3	TRBJ2-3	ASSTSGRERDTQY
TRBV6-6	TRBJ1-5	ASSHSPNGQPQH
TRBV20-1	TRBJ2-7	GARAAGTYEQY
TRBV5-1	TRBJ2-2	ASNFAGKANTGGLF
TRBV27	TRBJ1-3	ASYSDRYFPGNTIY
TRBV2	TRBJ1-2	ASRADRTNEGYT
TRBV29-1	TRBJ2-7	SVLQGTGYEQY
TRBV29-1	TRBJ2-3	SVVYYLGEGYTDTQY
TRBV6-2/TRBV6-3	TRBJ2-2	ASRNSPGQRSNTGELF
TRBV28	TRBJ2-1	ASSPSINNEQF
TRBV20-1	TRBJ2-1	SKVLSGRSYNEQF
TRBV14	TRBJ2-1	ASSPRTSGGARSYNEQF